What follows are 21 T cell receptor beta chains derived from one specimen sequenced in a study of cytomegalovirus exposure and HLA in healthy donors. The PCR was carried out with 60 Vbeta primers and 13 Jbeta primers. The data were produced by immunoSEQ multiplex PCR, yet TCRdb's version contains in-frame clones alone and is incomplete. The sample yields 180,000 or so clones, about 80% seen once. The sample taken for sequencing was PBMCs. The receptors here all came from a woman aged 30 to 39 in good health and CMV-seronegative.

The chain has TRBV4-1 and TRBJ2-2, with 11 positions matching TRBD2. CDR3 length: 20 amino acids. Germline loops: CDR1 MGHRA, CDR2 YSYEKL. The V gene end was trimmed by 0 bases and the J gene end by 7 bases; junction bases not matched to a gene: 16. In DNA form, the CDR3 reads TGCGCCAGCAGCCAAGATCTCACTAGCGGGAGATGGTTTGTCGGCGGGGAGCTGTTTTTT. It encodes CASSQDLTSGRWFVGGELFF.

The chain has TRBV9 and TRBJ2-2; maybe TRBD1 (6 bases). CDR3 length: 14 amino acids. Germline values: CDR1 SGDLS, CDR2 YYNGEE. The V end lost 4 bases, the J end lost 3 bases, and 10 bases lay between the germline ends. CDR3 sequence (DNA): TGTGCCAGCAGCATCACAGGGTACACCGGGGAGCTGTTTTTT. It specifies CASSITGYTGELFF.

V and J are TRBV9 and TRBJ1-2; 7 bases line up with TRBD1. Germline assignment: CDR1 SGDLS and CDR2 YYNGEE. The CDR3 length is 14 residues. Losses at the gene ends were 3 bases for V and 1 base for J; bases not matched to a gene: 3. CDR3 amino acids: CASSAGGGNYGYTF. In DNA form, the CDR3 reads TGTGCCAGCAGCGCAGGGGGAGGTAACTATGGCTACACCTTC.

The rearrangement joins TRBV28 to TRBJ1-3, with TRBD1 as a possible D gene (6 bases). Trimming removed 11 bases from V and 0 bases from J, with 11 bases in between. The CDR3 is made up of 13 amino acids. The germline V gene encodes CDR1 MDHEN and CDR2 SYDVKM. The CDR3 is CASWGPSGNTIYF. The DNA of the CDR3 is TGTGCCTCCTGGGGGCCCTCTGGAAACACCATATATTTT.

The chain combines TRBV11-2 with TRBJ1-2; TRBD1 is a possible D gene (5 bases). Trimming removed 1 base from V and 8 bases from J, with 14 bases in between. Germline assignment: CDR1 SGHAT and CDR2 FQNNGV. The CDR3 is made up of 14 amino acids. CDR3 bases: TGTGCCAGCAGCTTAGGGCTGGGGGGTCGGGGCTACACCTTC. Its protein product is CASSLGLGGRGYTF. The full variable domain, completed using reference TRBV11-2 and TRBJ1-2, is EAGVAQSPRYKIIEKRQSVAFWCNPISGHATLYWYQQILGQGPKLLIQFQNNGVVDDSQLPKDRFSAERLKGVDSTLKIQPAKLEDSAVYLCASSLGLGGRGYTFGSGTRLTVV.

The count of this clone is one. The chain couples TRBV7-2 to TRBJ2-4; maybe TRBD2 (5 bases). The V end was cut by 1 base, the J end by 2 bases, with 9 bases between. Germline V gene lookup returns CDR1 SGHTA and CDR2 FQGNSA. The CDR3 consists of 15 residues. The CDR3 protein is CASSLDRGSKNIQYF. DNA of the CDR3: TGTGCCAGCAGCTTAGATAGAGGGTCCAAAAACATTCAGTACTTC.

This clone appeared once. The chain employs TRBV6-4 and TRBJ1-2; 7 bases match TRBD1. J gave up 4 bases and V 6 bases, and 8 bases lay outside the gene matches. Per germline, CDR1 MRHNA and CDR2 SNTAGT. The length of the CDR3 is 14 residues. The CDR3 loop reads CASSPDRESYGYTF. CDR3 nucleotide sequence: TGTGCCAGCAGCCCCGACAGGGAATCCTATGGCTACACCTTC.

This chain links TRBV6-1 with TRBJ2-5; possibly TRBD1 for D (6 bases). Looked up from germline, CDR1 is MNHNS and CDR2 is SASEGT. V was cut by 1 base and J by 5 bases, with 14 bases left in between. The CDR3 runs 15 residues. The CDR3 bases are TGTGCCAGCAGTGAAGTGGGTCGGACAGCGGAGACCCAGTACTTC. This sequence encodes CASSEVGRTAETQYF.

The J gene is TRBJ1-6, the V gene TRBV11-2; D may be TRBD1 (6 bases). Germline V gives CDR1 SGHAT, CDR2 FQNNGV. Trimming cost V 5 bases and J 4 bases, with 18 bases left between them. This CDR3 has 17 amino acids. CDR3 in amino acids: CASSPWGRGMYNSPLHF. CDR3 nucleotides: TGTGCCAGCAGCCCCTGGGGTAGGGGGATGTATAATTCACCCCTCCACTTT.

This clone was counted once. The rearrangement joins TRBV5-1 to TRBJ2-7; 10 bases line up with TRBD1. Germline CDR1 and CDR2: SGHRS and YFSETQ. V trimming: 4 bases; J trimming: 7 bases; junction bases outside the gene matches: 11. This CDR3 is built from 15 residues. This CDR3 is CASSQGGTGVREQYF. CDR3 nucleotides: TGCGCCAGCAGCCAAGGGGGGACAGGGGTTCGTGAGCAGTACTTC.

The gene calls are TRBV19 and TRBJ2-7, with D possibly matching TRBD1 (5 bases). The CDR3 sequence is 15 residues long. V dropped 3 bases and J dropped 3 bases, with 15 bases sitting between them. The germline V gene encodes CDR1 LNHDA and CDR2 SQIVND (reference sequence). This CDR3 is CASSIMAGSDYEQYF. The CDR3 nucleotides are TGTGCCAGTAGTATTATGGCAGGGTCAGACTACGAGCAGTACTTC.

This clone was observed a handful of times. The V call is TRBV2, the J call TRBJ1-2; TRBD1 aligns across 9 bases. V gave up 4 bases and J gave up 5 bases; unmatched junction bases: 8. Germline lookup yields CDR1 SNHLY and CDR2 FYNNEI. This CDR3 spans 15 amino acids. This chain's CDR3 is CASSVEGTGNYGYTF. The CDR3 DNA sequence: TGTGCCAGCAGTGTAGAGGGGACAGGGAATTATGGCTACACCTTC. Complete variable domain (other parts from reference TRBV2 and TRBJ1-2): EPEVTQTPSHQVTQMGQEVILRCVPISNHLYFYWYRQILGQKVEFLVSFYNNEISEKSEIFDDQFSVERPDGSNFTLKIRSTKLEDSAMYFCASSVEGTGNYGYTFGSGTRLTVV.

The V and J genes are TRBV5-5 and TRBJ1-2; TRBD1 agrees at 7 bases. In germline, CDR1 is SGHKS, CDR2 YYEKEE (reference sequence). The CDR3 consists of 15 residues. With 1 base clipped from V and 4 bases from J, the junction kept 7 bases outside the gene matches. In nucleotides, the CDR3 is TGTGCCAGCAGCTTGTTGGAGGGGGCGTCCTATGGCTACACCTTC. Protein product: CASSLLEGASYGYTF.

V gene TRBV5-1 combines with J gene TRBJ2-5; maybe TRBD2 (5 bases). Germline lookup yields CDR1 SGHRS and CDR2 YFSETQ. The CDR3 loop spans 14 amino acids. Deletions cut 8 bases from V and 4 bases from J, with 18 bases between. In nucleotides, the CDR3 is TGCGCCAGTCATAGGGAGAGGGCAGCAGAGACCCAGTACTTC. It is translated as CASHRERAAETQYF.

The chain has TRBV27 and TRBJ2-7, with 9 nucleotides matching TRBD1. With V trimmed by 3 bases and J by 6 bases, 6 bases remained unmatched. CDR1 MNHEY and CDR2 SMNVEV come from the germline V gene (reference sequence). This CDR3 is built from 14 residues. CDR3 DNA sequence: TGTGCCAGCAGTTTCGACAGGGGGATCAGCGAGCAGTACTTC. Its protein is CASSFDRGISEQYF.

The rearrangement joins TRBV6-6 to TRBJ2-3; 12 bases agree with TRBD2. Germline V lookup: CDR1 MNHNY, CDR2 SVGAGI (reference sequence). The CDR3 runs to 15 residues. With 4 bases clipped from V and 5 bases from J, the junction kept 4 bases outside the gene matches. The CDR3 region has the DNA TGTGCCAGCAGTTCTAGCGGGGGGGCCGTAGATACGCAGTATTTT. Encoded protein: CASSSSGGAVDTQYF.

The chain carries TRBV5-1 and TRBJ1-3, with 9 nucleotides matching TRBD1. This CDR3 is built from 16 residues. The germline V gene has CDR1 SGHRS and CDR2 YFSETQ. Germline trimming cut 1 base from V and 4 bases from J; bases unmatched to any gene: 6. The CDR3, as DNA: TGCGCCAGCAGCTTGTCGGGACAGGGAGTAGGAAACACCATATATTTT. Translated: CASSLSGQGVGNTIYF.

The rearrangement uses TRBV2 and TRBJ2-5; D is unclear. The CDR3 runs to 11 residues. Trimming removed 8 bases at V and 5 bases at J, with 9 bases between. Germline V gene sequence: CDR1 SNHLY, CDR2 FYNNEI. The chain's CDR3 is CASVVGETQYF. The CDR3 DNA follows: TGTGCCAGCGTCGTCGGGGAGACCCAGTACTTC.

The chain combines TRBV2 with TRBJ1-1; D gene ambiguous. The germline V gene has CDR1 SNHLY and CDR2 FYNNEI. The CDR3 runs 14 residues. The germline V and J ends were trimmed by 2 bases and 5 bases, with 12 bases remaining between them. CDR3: CASSEYSGRTEAFF. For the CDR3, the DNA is TGTGCCAGCAGTGAATATTCGGGGAGGACTGAAGCTTTCTTT.

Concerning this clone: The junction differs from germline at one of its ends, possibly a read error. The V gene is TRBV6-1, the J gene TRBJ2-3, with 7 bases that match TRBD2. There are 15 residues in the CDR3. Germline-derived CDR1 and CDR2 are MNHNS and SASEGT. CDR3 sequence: CASSEALSAGLYRQF. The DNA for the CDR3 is TGTGCCAGCAGTGAAGCGCTTTCAGCGGGGCTCTATAGGCAATTT.

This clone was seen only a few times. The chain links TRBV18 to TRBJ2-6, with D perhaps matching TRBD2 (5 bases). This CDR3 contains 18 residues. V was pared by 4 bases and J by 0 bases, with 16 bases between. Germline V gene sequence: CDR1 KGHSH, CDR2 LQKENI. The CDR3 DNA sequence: TGTGCCAGCTCACTGCGTGGGGAGCGAGTCTCTGGGGCCAACGTCCTGACTTTC. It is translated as CASSLRGERVSGANVLTF.